This record looks at one TCR beta chain sequence and its context. The data were obtained in a study of T cells after posttransplantation cyclophosphamide. On the day of bone marrow donation, the related graft donor provided peripheral blood. This table comes from immunoSEQ multiplex PCR, and its TCRdb copy is limited to in-frame clones, with some not included. The sample consists of fewer than 60,000 clones, 94% of them appearing once. The receptor's source is a woman aged 25 to 39 in good health and a related stem cell transplant donor. Material: PBMCs.

The CDR3 bases are TGTGCCAGTAGTCCAAGGACTTTTCGCTCTGGAAACACCATATATTTT. Residues: CASSPRTFRSGNTIYF. The rearrangement joins TRBV19 to TRBJ1-3, with D uncertain. Trimming took off 5 bases at V and 0 bases at J, with 14 bases between the two ends. The CDR3 sequence is 16 residues long. Germline CDR1 reads LNHDA; CDR2 reads SQIVND (reference sequence).